This TCR beta chain was sequenced in a study of T cells expressing NK-cell markers. The overall study: HCMV seropositivity marked most of the eight sequenced donors; one was seronegative.

In generating TCR beta cDNA, 5'RACE template switching with UMIs was used. One entry per CDR3 protein, without DNA, is what TCRdb gives after re-calling the 5' RACE reads. The sample includes about 460,000 distinct CDR3 sequences. Whole-study results and caveats: NKG2C+ dominant clonotype frequencies in 6 or 7 donors were about 1.0-8% of CD8+ T cells. Four donors' CD3+CD56-NKG2C+ cells were dominated by the same clonotypes.

As for this clonotype: Its antigen is undetermined.

The CDR3 consists of 13 residues. The V gene's germline CDR1 is MNHEY and CDR2 SVGEGT. The receptor was derived from a woman aged 45-60 years in good health. Sequenced material: blood T cells: a sorted CD56 or NKG2C T cell subset, CD4+ or CD8+ T cells, or bulk PBMC T cells (not recorded which). The chain links TRBV6-2 or TRBV6-3 to TRBJ2-1; TCRdb reports TRBD1, a call that lacks DNA to check it against. CDR3 region: CASSPRPLGEQFF.